Listed here are 26 T cell receptor beta chains from one sample, sequenced in a study of breast tumors, draining lymph nodes, adjacent tissues. TCRdb itself ran the multiplex PCR reads through MiXCR, one entry per CDR3 protein. The sample shows 250,000 or so distinct CDR3 sequences, 30% of them seen only once. Breast cancer patients provided tissue from their axillary draining lymph nodes. Input material: axillary lymph node tissue. The receptors come from a female donor with breast cancer. Some clones in this sample may be carry-over from other donors' samples.

This chain links TRBV9 with TRBJ1-4; no definite D call. Germline CDR1 SGDLS, CDR2 YYNGEE. The CDR3 runs 14 residues. V was clipped by 5 bases and J by 8 bases, with 16 bases between them. CDR3 protein: CASSPSRGGEKLFF. In DNA, the CDR3 is TGTGCCAGCAGTCCTTCCCGGGGAGGCGAAAAACTGTTTTTT.

Ten or more counts support this clonotype. V and J are TRBV20-1 and TRBJ2-7; 8 bases agree with TRBD2. After removal of 0 bases from V and 5 bases from J, the junction contained 9 bases not matched to a gene. Germline loops: CDR1 DFQATT, CDR2 SNEGSKA (reference sequence). The CDR3 has 15 amino acids. The CDR3 region is CSARDRGTSRDEQYF. The DNA for the CDR3 is TGCAGTGCTAGAGATCGCGGGACTAGTCGCGACGAGCAGTACTTC.

Comments on this clonotype: A single base separates this from a much larger clone, so it may be a read error. In nucleotides, the CDR3 is TGTGCCAGCAGCCAAAGATTGACTAGCAGCGGGTCCCGTGAGACCCAGTACTTC. Protein product: CASSQRLTSSGSRETQYF. The rearrangement links TRBV4-2 to TRBJ2-5, with 7 bases fitting TRBD2. The germline CDR1 and CDR2 sequences are LGHNA and YNFKEQ. There are 18 residues in the CDR3. Trimming removed 2 bases from V and 5 bases from J; junction bases left unmatched: 17.

This clonotype showed up many times. The chain carries TRBV12-3 or TRBV12-4 and TRBJ1-2; D might be TRBD1 (5 bases). Deletions cut 5 bases from V and 6 bases from J, with 7 bases between. The CDR3 spans 11 residues. The CDR3 nucleotides read TGTGCCAGCAGTCGGGGGGATGGCTACACCTTC. This sequence encodes CASSRGDGYTF.

There are many counts of this clonotype. CDR3 loop: CASSSAGTANTGELFF. CDR3 DNA sequence: TGTGCCAGCAGTTCTGCCGGGACGGCGAACACCGGGGAGCTGTTTTTT. V and J are TRBV13 and TRBJ2-2; D is possibly TRBD1 or TRBD2 (5 bases each). V was pared by 6 bases and J by 0 bases, with 14 bases between. This CDR3 is built from 16 residues. Germline V lookup: CDR1 PRHDT, CDR2 FYEKMQ (reference sequence).

The rearrangement uses TRBV6-2 or TRBV6-3 and TRBJ1-2; D possibly corresponds to TRBD1 (5 bases). This CDR3 has 13 residues. Looked up from germline, CDR1 is MNHEY and CDR2 is SVGEGT. V lost 7 bases and J 8 bases, leaving 17 bases between the germline ends. The DNA for the CDR3 is TGTGCCAGCAACAACCCAGGGCCCGGGGGCTACACCTTC. It encodes CASNNPGPGGYTF.

The chain recombines TRBV2 with TRBJ2-1; TRBD2 aligns across 11 bases. The ends lost 4 bases at V and 0 bases at J; junction bases unmatched: 11. The CDR3 consists of 19 residues. Germline V gene sequence: CDR1 SNHLY, CDR2 FYNNEI. Here the CDR3 reads CASSAKGLAGGFSYNEQFF. CDR3 DNA: TGTGCCAGCAGTGCTAAGGGGCTAGCGGGAGGATTCTCCTACAATGAGCAGTTCTTC.

This clonotype has ten or more counts. This sequence joins TRBV5-4 and TRBJ2-5; D tentatively fits TRBD1 or TRBD2 (5 bases each). The CDR3 sequence is 14 residues long. CDR1 and CDR2 from the germline V gene are SGHNT and YYREEE (reference sequence). V was cut by 0 bases and J by 2 bases, with 8 bases left in between. The chain's CDR3 is CASSLVGVQETQYF. The CDR3 DNA is TGTGCCAGCAGCTTGGTGGGGGTTCAAGAGACCCAGTACTTC.

There are many counts of this clonotype. The DNA for the CDR3 is TGTGCCAGCAGCCCCCCGGGACTTAACTATGGCTACACCTTC. It translates to CASSPPGLNYGYTF. V usage is TRBV11-2 and J usage is TRBJ1-2, with D maybe TRBD1 (5 bases). The germline CDR1 and CDR2 sequences are SGHAT and FQNNGV. The CDR3 runs 14 residues. Trimming removed 5 bases at V and 1 base at J, with 11 bases between.

Comment on this clonotype: Mismatch with germline at one junction end may stem from a read error. CDR3 residues: CAIRPSSGSTDTQCF. Here the CDR3 DNA reads TGTGCCATCAGGCCATCTAGCGGGAGCACGGATACGCAGTGTTTT. The chain couples TRBV10-3 to TRBJ2-3; TRBD2 matches at 10 bases. CDR3 length: 15 amino acids. Germline V gene lookup returns CDR1 ENHRY and CDR2 SYGVKD.

This clonotype was found many times. The chain uses TRBV5-4 and TRBJ2-7, with 11 bases aligning to TRBD2. The CDR3 has 15 residues. Trimming at V came to 5 bases and at J to 2 bases, leaving 6 bases not matched to a gene. In germline, CDR1 is SGHNT, CDR2 YYREEE (reference sequence). The CDR3 reads CASSSLAGVPYEQYF. DNA for the CDR3: TGTGCCAGCAGTTCACTAGCGGGAGTGCCCTACGAGCAGTACTTC.

This clonotype was recorded many times. The chain links TRBV20-1 to TRBJ2-3; 9 bases agree with TRBD2. V lost 3 bases, J lost 2 bases, and 6 bases stayed unmatched. The CDR3 sequence is 15 residues long. CDR1 and CDR2 (germline): DFQATT, SNEGSKA (reference sequence). The chain's CDR3 is CSASRTSALTDTQYF. The CDR3 DNA follows: TGCAGTGCTAGCCGGACTAGCGCGCTCACAGATACGCAGTATTTT.

This clonotype was detected many times. The chain uses TRBV20-1 and TRBJ2-1, with 7 bases that match TRBD2. Germline V gene data show CDR1 as DFQATT and CDR2 as SNEGSKA (reference sequence). After removal of 7 bases from V and 0 bases from J, the junction contained 9 bases not matched to a gene. The CDR3 extends over 15 amino acids. This CDR3 is CSGSSGLDSYNEQFF. Written as DNA, the CDR3 is TGCAGTGGGTCTAGCGGACTTGACTCCTACAATGAGCAGTTCTTC.

The J gene is TRBJ1-5, the V gene TRBV4-3, with a possible D match to TRBD1 (5 bases). Trimming cost V 0 bases and J 10 bases, with 19 bases left between them. Germline CDR1 and CDR2: LGHNA and YSLEER. The CDR3 covers 16 residues. The CDR3, as DNA: TGCGCCAGCAGCCAAGAACCTATAGCGGGGGTGGGTCCCCAGCATTTT. Protein: CASSQEPIAGVGPQHF.

This clonotype was seen at least ten times. This chain joins TRBV7-8 and TRBJ2-7, with TRBD1 matching 12 bases. This CDR3 is built from 16 residues. Germline CDR1 and CDR2: SGHVS and FQNEAQ. V shed 2 bases, J shed 4 bases, and the junction held 6 bases outside the gene matches. CDR3 amino acids: CASSLTGQGARYEQYF. The CDR3 DNA is TGTGCCAGCAGCTTAACGGGACAGGGGGCACGGTACGAGCAGTACTTC.

This clonotype appeared many times. This rearrangement joins TRBV9 to TRBJ1-5, with D hard to call. The V end was cut by 2 bases, the J end by 3 bases, with 12 bases between. CDR1 and CDR2 (germline): SGDLS, YYNGEE. CDR3 length equals 15 residues. CDR3 coding DNA: TGTGCCAGCAGCGTTAACACAGAATACAATCAGCCCCAGCATTTT. Its protein is CASSVNTEYNQPQHF.

This chain joins TRBV20-1 and TRBJ1-2; D ambiguous. V was shortened by 4 bases and J by 8 bases, with 14 bases between the two germline ends. This CDR3 comprises 12 residues. Germline CDR1 and CDR2: DFQATT and SNEGSKA (reference sequence). The CDR3 sequence is CSATSQREGYTF. In nucleotides, the CDR3 is TGCAGTGCTACGTCCCAGCGGGAGGGCTACACCTTC.

This clonotype appeared many times. The rearrangement joins TRBV19 to TRBJ2-7; 11 bases map to TRBD2. The CDR3 contains 15 residues. Unmatched junction bases numbered 0, after V lost 2 bases and J lost 0 bases. CDR1 and CDR2 (germline): LNHDA, SQIVND (reference sequence). CDR3 sequence (DNA): TGTGCCAGTAGTATACTAGCGGGAGGCTCCTACGAGCAGTACTTC. Translation: CASSILAGGSYEQYF. Supplemented by reference TRBV19 and TRBJ2-7, the full variable domain reads DGGITQSPKYLFRKEGQNVTLSCEQNLNHDAMYWYRQDPGQGLRLIYYSQIVNDFQKGDIAEGYSVSREKKESFPLTVTSAQKNPTAFYLCASSILAGGSYEQYFGPGTRLTVT.

Comment on this clonotype: Just one base apart from a much larger clone, this may be a read error. The chain joins TRBV11-1 to TRBJ2-5; 8 nucleotides line up with TRBD2. After removal of 11 bases from V and 3 bases from J, the junction contained 14 bases not matched to a gene. The germline V gene encodes CDR1 SGHAT and CDR2 FQDESV (reference sequence). This CDR3 has 15 amino acids. CDR3 sequence reads: CARTPYGTSEETQYF. The CDR3, as DNA: TGTGCCCGCACCCCGTACGGGACTAGTGAAGAGACCCAGTACTTC.

This clonotype appeared many times. The V call is TRBV12-3 or TRBV12-4, the J call TRBJ2-2; D is uncertain. Trimming left V 2 bases short and J 6 bases short, with 4 bases between. This CDR3 has 12 amino acids. The CDR3 DNA follows: TGTGCCAGCAGTTTAACGTCCGGGGAGCTGTTTTTT. The encoded protein is CASSLTSGELFF.

This clonotype has a handful of counts. This may arise from a read error, as a much more abundant clone is one base away. This sequence joins TRBV9 and TRBJ1-6; D might be TRBD1 (6 bases). Germline V gene data show CDR1 as SGDLS and CDR2 as YYNGEE. The CDR3 totals 15 residues. This chain's CDR3 is CASSPHRVYNSPPHF. The CDR3 DNA reads TGTGCCAGCAGCCCCCACAGGGTGTATAATTCACCCCCCCACTTT.

As regards this clonotype: This may be a read error: a much more frequent sequence differs by one nucleotide. The V and J genes are TRBV5-8 and TRBJ2-2, with TRBD2 matching over 9 bases. CDR1 and CDR2 (germline): SGHTS, YDEGEE. This CDR3 is 15 amino acids long. The CDR3 loop is CASGFSREGTGELFF. For the CDR3, the DNA is TGTGCCAGCGGCTTTTCGCGGGAGGGGACCGGGGAGCTGTTTTTT.

This clonotype was detected a few times. The CDR3, as DNA: TGTGCCAGTAGGACGACAGTGAACACTGAAGCTTTCTTT. Its translation is CASRTTVNTEAFF. The genes are TRBV19 and TRBJ1-1; perhaps TRBD1 as D (5 bases). The length of the CDR3 is 13 residues. Trimming took 6 bases from V and 0 from J, leaving 8 bases between them. Germline CDR1 and CDR2: LNHDA and SQIVND (reference sequence).

There are many counts of this clonotype. The chain recombines TRBV19 with TRBJ2-5, with D unclear. The V end lost 0 bases, the J end lost 4 bases, and 6 bases lay between the germline ends. This CDR3 has 13 residues. CDR1 is LNHDA, CDR2 SQIVND, per germline (reference sequence). The CDR3 sequence: CASSIDRTETQYF. The CDR3 nucleotides are TGTGCCAGTAGTATAGATCGGACAGAGACCCAGTACTTC.

The chain links TRBV10-3 to TRBJ2-1, with TRBD2 identical over 9 bases. J gave up 15 bases and V 6 bases, and 9 bases lay outside the gene matches. The CDR3 length is 12 residues. CDR1 and CDR2 from the germline V gene are ENHRY and SYGVKD. The CDR3 is CAISYEAGGPFF. For the CDR3, the DNA is TGTGCCATCAGCTACGAAGCGGGGGGACCGTTCTTC.

This clonotype was observed many times. The chain joins TRBV5-1 to TRBJ2-1, with 7 bases fitting TRBD2. The ends lost 0 bases at V and 4 bases at J; junction bases unmatched: 1. The CDR3 loop spans 14 amino acids. Germline V gene lookup returns CDR1 SGHRS and CDR2 YFSETQ. This CDR3 is CASSLAREYNEQFF. The CDR3 DNA reads as TGCGCCAGCAGCTTGGCGCGGGAGTACAATGAGCAGTTCTTC. The variable domain in full, completed from reference TRBV5-1 and TRBJ2-1, reads KAGVTQTPRYLIKTRGQQVTLSCSPISGHRSVSWYQQTPGQGLQFLFEYFSETQRNKGNFPGRFSGRQFSNSRSEMNVSTLELGDSALYLCASSLAREYNEQFFGPGTRLTVL.